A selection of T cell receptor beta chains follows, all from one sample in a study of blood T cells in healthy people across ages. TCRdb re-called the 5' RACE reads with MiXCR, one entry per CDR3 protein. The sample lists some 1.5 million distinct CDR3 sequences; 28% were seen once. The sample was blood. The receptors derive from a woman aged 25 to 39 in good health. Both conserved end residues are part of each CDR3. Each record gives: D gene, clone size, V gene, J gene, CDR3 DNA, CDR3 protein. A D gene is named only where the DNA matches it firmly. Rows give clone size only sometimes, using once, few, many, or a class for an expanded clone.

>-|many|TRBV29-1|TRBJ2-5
TGCAGCGTTCAAGTCGGGCCGCTCCAAGAGACCCAGTACTTC
CSVQVGPLQETQYF
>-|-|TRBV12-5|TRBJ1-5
TGTGCTAGTGCCTTTCTGGGGGTGGGAAGCAATCAGCCCCAGCATTTT
CASAFLGVGSNQPQHF
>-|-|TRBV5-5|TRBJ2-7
TGTGCCAGCAGCCCCCGGGTGACAGCCTACGAGCAGTACTTC
CASSPRVTAYEQYF
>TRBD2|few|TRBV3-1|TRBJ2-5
TGTGCCAGCAGCTCTGTTCTAGCGGGGGGTTGGGAGACCCAGTACTTC
CASSSVLAGGWETQYF
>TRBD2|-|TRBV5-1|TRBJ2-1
TGCGCCAGCAGCTTGGAACTAGCGGGGGGGACAAGTGAGCAGTTCTTC
CASSLELAGGTSEQFF
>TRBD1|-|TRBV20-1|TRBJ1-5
TGCAGTGCTAGCCGGACAGGGTATGGCAATCAGCCCCAGCATTTT
CSASRTGYGNQPQHF
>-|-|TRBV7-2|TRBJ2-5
TGTGCCAGCTGCGCCCGGGGGGCAGGGTTGAAGGAGACCCAGTACTTC
CASCARGAGLKETQYF
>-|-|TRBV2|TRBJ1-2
TGTGCCAGCTCCTCGGGGGTGCGGGGGACAAACTATGGCTACACCTTC
CASSSGVRGTNYGYTF
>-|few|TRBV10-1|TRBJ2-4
TGCGCCAGCAGTGAGTCCACAGCTTTAGCCAAAAACATTCAGTACTTC
CASSESTALAKNIQYF
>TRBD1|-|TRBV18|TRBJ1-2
TGTGCCAGCTCACCCCAGACAGGGGCGGAAGGCTACACCTTC
CASSPQTGAEGYTF
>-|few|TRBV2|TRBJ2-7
TGTGCCAGCAGTGAAGGCACAGGGACCGAGCAGTACTTC
CASSEGTGTEQYF
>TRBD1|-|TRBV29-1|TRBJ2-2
TGCAGCGCGCAGGGGGCTGGGAACACCGGGGAGCTGTTTTTT
CSAQGAGNTGELFF
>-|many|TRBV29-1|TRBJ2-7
TGCAGCGTTGAAGATCGAACAGCCTACGAGCAGTACTTC
CSVEDRTAYEQYF
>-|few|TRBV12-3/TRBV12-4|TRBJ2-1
TGTGCCAGCAGCACCAAAAAGGGGGGTACCGTCCCCAATGAGCAGTTCTTC
CASSTKKGGTVPNEQFF
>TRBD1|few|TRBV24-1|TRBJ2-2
TGTGCCACCAGTGATTCAGGGGGCAATACCGGGGAGCTGTTTTTT
CATSDSGGNTGELFF
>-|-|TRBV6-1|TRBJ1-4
TGTGCCAGCAGAACGGGGAGCCCTAATGAAAAACTGTTTTTT
CASRTGSPNEKLFF
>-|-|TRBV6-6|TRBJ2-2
TGTGCCAGCAGTTACTCTAGAGGGGCTGCCTACACCGGGGAGCTGTTTTTT
CASSYSRGAAYTGELFF
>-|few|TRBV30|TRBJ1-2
TGTGCGTACGAGGTAGGCGGCTACACCTTC
CAYEVGGYTF
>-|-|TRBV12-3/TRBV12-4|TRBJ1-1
TGTGCCAGCAGTCCTCGAGGGCGGGTGGGCACTGAAGCTTTCTTT
CASSPRGRVGTEAFF
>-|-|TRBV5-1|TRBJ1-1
TGCGCCAGCAGCTTGAGAGGGGTCCAGAACACTGAAGCTTTCTTT
CASSLRGVQNTEAFF
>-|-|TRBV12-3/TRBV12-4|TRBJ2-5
TGTGCCATCAACTTCCAGGGAATGGGTGAGCAGTACTTC
CAINFQGMGEQYF
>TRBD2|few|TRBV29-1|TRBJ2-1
TGCAGCGGGAGCAGCGGGGTAAACAATGAGCAGTTCTTC
CSGSSGVNNEQFF
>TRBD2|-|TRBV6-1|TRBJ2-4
TGTGCCAGCGTCGTAAGAGGCGGGAGCTTGGCCAAAAACATTCAGTACTTC
CASVVRGGSLAKNIQYF
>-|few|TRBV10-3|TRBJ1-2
TGTTCCATCAGTGAAGGGGATTATAACTATGGCTACACCTTC
CSISEGDYNYGYTF
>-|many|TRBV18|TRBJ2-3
TGTGCCAGCTCACCAATCGCGCAGTCTACGCAGTATTTT
CASSPIAQSTQYF
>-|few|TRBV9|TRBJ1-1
TGTGCCAGCAGCGTGGGAGCTACGGGGGGGACTGAAGCTTTCTTT
CASSVGATGGTEAFF
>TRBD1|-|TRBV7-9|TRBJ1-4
TGTGCCAGCAGCGGACACAGGGGGCGCTTGGAAAAACTGTTTTTT
CASSGHRGRLEKLFF
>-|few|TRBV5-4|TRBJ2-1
TGTGCCAGCAGCCCGAGACTAGATAAGTTCTTC
CASSPRLDKFF
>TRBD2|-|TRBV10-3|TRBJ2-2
TGTGCCATCAGTTTTCTAGCGGGACCCACGAACACCGGGGAGCTGTTTTTT
CAISFLAGPTNTGELFF
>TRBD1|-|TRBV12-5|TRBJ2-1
TGTGCTAGTGGTTTGGCTTACTCCCGACAGGGTTTTAATGAGCAGTTCTTC
CASGLAYSRQGFNEQFF
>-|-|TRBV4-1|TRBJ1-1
TGCGCCAGCAGCCGTAAACAGGTGGAAGGAACTGAAGCTTTCTTT
CASSRKQVEGTEAFF
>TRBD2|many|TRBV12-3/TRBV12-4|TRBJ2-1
TGTGCCAGCAACAACGAGCGGGCGGGAGCCTACAATGAGCAGTTCTTC
CASNNERAGAYNEQFF
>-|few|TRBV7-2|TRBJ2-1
TGTGCCAGCAGCTGGCACCCCCGGGACTCCTACAATGAGCAGTTCTTC
CASSWHPRDSYNEQFF
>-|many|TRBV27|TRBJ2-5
TGTGCCAGCAGTTTCATTGGGGGCCGGGAGACCCAGTACTTC
CASSFIGGRETQYF
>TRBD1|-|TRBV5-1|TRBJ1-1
TGCGCCAGCAGCTTGGGTAACGACAGGGGTTCAACTGAAGCTTTCTTT
CASSLGNDRGSTEAFF
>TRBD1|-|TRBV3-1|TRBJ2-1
TGTGCCAGCAGCCCGAGCAGGGACAGGTACAATGAGCAGTTCTTC
CASSPSRDRYNEQFF
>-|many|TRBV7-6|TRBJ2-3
TGTGCCAGCAGCAGAGGTGGGGGCAGTGGTGATACGCAGTATTTT
CASSRGGGSGDTQYF
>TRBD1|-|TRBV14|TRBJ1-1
TGTGCCAGCAGCCAAGCAACAGGGGGCCCAAAGGCTTTCTTT
CASSQATGGPKAFF
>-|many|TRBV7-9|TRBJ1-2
TGTGCCAGCAGCTTAGGGCCGGACAGCTATGGCTACACCTTC
CASSLGPDSYGYTF
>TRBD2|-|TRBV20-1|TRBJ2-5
TGCAGTGCTAGAGGGACTAGCGGGAGCCAAGAGACCCAGTACTTC
CSARGTSGSQETQYF
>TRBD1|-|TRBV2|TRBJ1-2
TGTGCCAGCAGTTCCAGCGGGACAGCCATTTATGGCTACACCTTC
CASSSSGTAIYGYTF
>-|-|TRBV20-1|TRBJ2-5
TGCAGTACTATATCTTTCCAAGAGACCCGGTACTTC
CSTISFQETRYF
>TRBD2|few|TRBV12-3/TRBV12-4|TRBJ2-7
TGTGCCAGCAGTTTACGGGTAGCGGGGACCTACGAGCAGTACTTC
CASSLRVAGTYEQYF
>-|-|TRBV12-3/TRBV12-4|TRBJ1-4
TGTGCCAGCAGCCCGGGCGGGGCAGGGCATGAAAAACTGTTTTTT
CASSPGGAGHEKLFF
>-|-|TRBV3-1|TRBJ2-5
TGTGCCAGCAGCCAAGGGGTAGAGGGGAAGACCCAGTACTTC
CASSQGVEGKTQYF
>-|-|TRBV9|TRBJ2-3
TGTGCCAGCAGCGTAGGACGCTCTGGGGGCACAGATACGCAGTATTTT
CASSVGRSGGTDTQYF
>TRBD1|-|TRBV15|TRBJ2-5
TGTGCCACCAGCAACAGGGGTTTCCTGGAGACCCAGTACTTC
CATSNRGFLETQYF
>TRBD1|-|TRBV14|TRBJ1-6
TGTGCCAGCAGCCAAGTGAGGATTAGCGGGACAGGGGTTCGGTCACCCCTCCACTTT
CASSQVRISGTGVRSPLHF
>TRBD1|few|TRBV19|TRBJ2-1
TGTGCCAGTAGTAAAGGACAGGGGGACTACAATGAGCAGTTCTTC
CASSKGQGDYNEQFF
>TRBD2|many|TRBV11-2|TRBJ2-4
TGTGCCAGCAGCTTAGCGTCCGGGACTAGCGGGGGAGAGCGGTACTTC
CASSLASGTSGGERYF